This TCR beta chain was found in a study of blood T cell repertoires in COVID-19. Study-wide background: Sites in the United States, Italy and Spain provided acute and convalescent COVID-19 samples.

The junction had 10 bases not matched to a gene; V was cut back by 7 bases and J by 6 bases. The CDR3 extends over 15 amino acids. CDR1 and CDR2 (germline): LNHDA, SQIVND (reference sequence). Only one count was recorded for this clone. Authors' analysis steps: For nucleated cells, counts were estimated from reference gene primer amplification. The repertoire was sequenced with immunoSEQ multiplex PCR; TCRdb's copy has only in-frame clones and lacks some. The V and J calls and the clone size are those of that table, but D and trimming were determined from the DNA. The sample lists around 200,000 clones, approximately 79% occurring once.

Material for sequencing was peripheral blood. This TCR derives from a man between 50 and 59 years old who had recovered from COVID-19. The rearrangement links TRBV19 to TRBJ2-1; TRBD2 aligns across 9 bases. The CDR3 DNA reads TGTGCCAGTAACGCACCGGGACTAGCTTTCAATGAGCAGTTCTTC. Translating gives CASNAPGLAFNEQFF.